Each of the 17 T cell receptor beta chains below was sequenced from the same sample in a study of T cells in Graves' hyperthyroidism and ophthalmopathy. Amplified TCR beta CDR3 regions derived from RNA transcripts. During a first-round RT-PCR of the TCR CDR3, the HTBI primer set was used. Using its own MiXCR run on the multiplex PCR reads, TCRdb lists one record per CDR3 protein. The sample shows a few hundred thousand distinct CDR3 sequences, 15% to 20% of them seen only once. The sample consisted of blood. Receptor source: a woman in her thirties or forties with Graves' ophthalmopathy.

At least ten counts were recorded for this clonotype. The V and J genes are TRBV6-1 and TRBJ2-7; D is perhaps TRBD1 (5 bases). The germline V gene has CDR1 MNHNS and CDR2 SASEGT. Trimming shortened V by 5 bases and J by 2 bases, and 13 bases separated the two germline ends. The length of the CDR3 is 14 residues. CDR3 amino acids: CASSKSRAAYEQYF. The CDR3 nucleotides read TGTGCCAGCAGTAAATCCAGGGCCGCCTACGAGCAGTACTTC.

This clonotype was seen at least ten times. This chain links TRBV2 with TRBJ2-7; tentative D call: TRBD1 (7 bases). CDR1 and CDR2 from the germline V gene are SNHLY and FYNNEI. The V and J ends lost 7 bases and 2 bases respectively, with 12 bases between them. The CDR3 runs to 13 residues. As DNA, the CDR3 is TGTGCCAGCAACCCAGGGGGGACCTACGAGCAGTACTTC. Amino acid sequence: CASNPGGTYEQYF.

Many counts were recorded for this clonotype. The chain couples TRBV30 to TRBJ2-7; 12 nucleotides align to TRBD2. V lost 3 bases, J lost 7 bases, and 4 bases stayed unmatched. The length of the CDR3 is 13 residues. From germline, CDR1 is GTSNPN and CDR2 SVGIG (reference sequence). The CDR3 coding sequence is TGTGCCTGGAGAAGACTAGCGGGAGATGAGCAGTACTTC. It specifies CAWRRLAGDEQYF. Filled out from reference TRBV30 and TRBJ2-7, the complete variable domain reads SQTIHQWPATLVQPVGSPLSLECTVEGTSNPNLYWYRQAAGRGLQLLFYSVGIGQISSEVPQNLSASRPQDRQFILSSKKLLLSDSGFYLCAWRRLAGDEQYFGPGTRLTVT.

In its sample, this clonotype was seen many times. The V and J genes are TRBV28 and TRBJ2-7; possible D gene TRBD1, 5 bases. CDR1 is MDHEN, CDR2 SYDVKM, per germline. There are 14 residues in the CDR3. Deletions cut 6 bases from V and 2 bases from J, with 14 bases between. In DNA, the CDR3 is TGTGCCAGCAGCGTTTCGACAGTTCCCTACGAGCAGTACTTC. Its protein is CASSVSTVPYEQYF.

The chain employs TRBV5-8 and TRBJ2-7; a possible D gene is TRBD2 (8 bases). The length of the CDR3 is 15 residues. From germline, CDR1 is SGHTS and CDR2 YDEGEE. V dropped 4 bases and J dropped 3 bases, with 17 bases sitting between them. Written as DNA, the CDR3 is TGTGCCAGCAGCCCCCGGGGGGGACAGCTCTACGAGCAGTACTTC. It is translated as CASSPRGGQLYEQYF.

The V call is TRBV6-1, the J call TRBJ2-7; TRBD1 might be the D (6 bases). Germline values: CDR1 MNHNS, CDR2 SASEGT. The CDR3 extends over 11 amino acids. V lost 10 bases to trimming and J lost 2 bases, with 9 bases between them. CDR3 sequence (DNA): TGTGCCATCGGACAGCCCTACGAGCAGTACTTC. It is translated as CAIGQPYEQYF.

This clonotype was detected a few times. The chain is built from TRBV6-5 and TRBJ1-1; a possible D gene is TRBD1 (5 bases). The CDR3 runs 17 residues. V lost 0 bases to trimming and J lost 7 bases, with 21 bases between them. Germline V gene data show CDR1 as MNHEY and CDR2 as SVGAGI. CDR3 region: CASSYSKRGQRSSEAFF. In DNA form, the CDR3 reads TGTGCCAGCAGTTACTCGAAAAGAGGACAACGGAGTAGTGAAGCTTTCTTT.

The genes are TRBV11-2 and TRBJ2-7, with 11 bases that match TRBD1. Germline CDR1 is SGHAT and CDR2 is FQNNGV. V gave up 3 bases and J gave up 6 bases; unmatched junction bases: 13. This CDR3 is built from 17 residues. The CDR3 bases are TGTGCCAGCAGCTTTAGGAGCGTTGAGGACAGGGGGCGCGAGCAGTACTTC. Its translation is CASSFRSVEDRGREQYF.

Many counts were recorded for this clonotype. V is TRBV5-1 and J is TRBJ1-1, with 8 positions matching TRBD1. The V gene end was trimmed by 1 base and the J gene end by 6 bases; junction bases not matched to a gene: 11. The CDR3 extends over 16 amino acids. Germline CDR1 reads SGHRS; CDR2 reads YFSETQ. CDR3 amino acids: CASSLRDGQGGSEAFF. The CDR3 region has the DNA TGCGCCAGCAGCTTGAGGGACGGACAGGGCGGCTCTGAAGCTTTCTTT. Full variable domain (remainder filled in from reference TRBV5-1 and TRBJ1-1): KAGVTQTPRYLIKTRGQQVTLSCSPISGHRSVSWYQQTPGQGLQFLFEYFSETQRNKGNFPGRFSGRQFSNSRSEMNVSTLELGDSALYLCASSLRDGQGGSEAFFGQGTRLTVV.

This clonotype has a count of ten or more. The CDR3 loop reads CASRLAGVYSGELFF. CDR3 nucleotides: TGTGCCAGCAGGCTAGCGGGAGTTTATTCCGGGGAGCTGTTTTTT. The chain employs TRBV12-3 or TRBV12-4 and TRBJ2-2; the match to TRBD2 covers 10 bases. This CDR3 is 15 amino acids long. The V segment lost 6 bases and the J segment 6 bases; nucleotides outside the gene matches: 7.

At least ten counts were recorded for this clonotype. The chain couples TRBV15 to TRBJ1-2; 7 bases align to TRBD1. CDR3 size: 15 residues. V shed 5 bases and J 2 bases; nucleotides not matched to a gene: 8. Germline loops: CDR1 LNHNV, CDR2 YYDKDF (reference sequence). In DNA form, the CDR3 reads TGTGCCACCAGCGGGACGGGACAGACCAACTATGGCTACACCTTC. It specifies CATSGTGQTNYGYTF. The full variable domain, with the rest looked up from reference TRBV15 and TRBJ1-2, is DAMVIQNPRYQVTQFGKPVTLSCSQTLNHNVMYWYQQKSSQAPKLLFHYYDKDFNNEADTPDNFQSRRPNTSFCFLDIRSPGLGDTAMYLCATSGTGQTNYGYTFGSGTRLTVV.

This clonotype was seen a single time. This sequence joins TRBV30 and TRBJ1-2; D ambiguous. The length of the CDR3 is 12 residues. Germline-derived CDR1 and CDR2 are GTSNPN and SVGIG (reference sequence). Between the trimmed V and J ends, which lost 4 bases and 8 bases, there was a span of 14 bases. As DNA, the CDR3 is TGTGCCTGGACCCGAGGAGGGCGCGGCTACACCTTC. Protein sequence: CAWTRGGRGYTF. Combining the CDR3 with reference TRBV30 and TRBJ1-2 gives the whole variable domain SQTIHQWPATLVQPVGSPLSLECTVEGTSNPNLYWYRQAAGRGLQLLFYSVGIGQISSEVPQNLSASRPQDRQFILSSKKLLLSDSGFYLCAWTRGGRGYTFGSGTRLTVV.

There are many counts of this clonotype. The rearrangement uses TRBV20-1 and TRBJ2-5, with 11 bases identical to TRBD1. This CDR3 comprises 15 residues. The germline gives CDR1 DFQATT, CDR2 SNEGSKA (reference sequence). V shed 3 bases and J 5 bases; nucleotides not matched to a gene: 8. CDR3 region: CSASFWDRGLETQYF. In DNA form, the CDR3 reads TGCAGTGCTAGTTTTTGGGACAGGGGGTTGGAGACCCAGTACTTC.

There are many counts of this clonotype. The V call is TRBV19, the J call TRBJ2-7; D might be TRBD1 (6 bases). Between the trimmed V and J ends, which lost 3 bases and 3 bases, there was a span of 9 bases. Germline loops: CDR1 LNHDA, CDR2 SQIVND (reference sequence). The CDR3 extends over 13 amino acids. The chain's CDR3 is CASSMSQGYEQYF. The CDR3 DNA reads as TGTGCCAGTAGTATGTCACAGGGCTACGAGCAGTACTTC.

The V call is TRBV10-3, the J call TRBJ1-1; a possible D gene is TRBD1 (6 bases). This CDR3 is 14 amino acids long. Germline lookup yields CDR1 ENHRY and CDR2 SYGVKD. V lost 6 bases and J lost 1, with 12 bases in between. CDR3 nucleotides: TGTGCCATCAGCGGACAGACTACGAACACTGAAGCTTTCTTT. Protein: CAISGQTTNTEAFF.

This clonotype was observed a few times. The chain uses TRBV30 and TRBJ1-3; no firm D call. V lost 5 bases to trimming and J lost 2 bases, with 7 bases between them. The CDR3 sequence is 12 residues long. Germline V gene data show CDR1 as GTSNPN and CDR2 as SVGIG (reference sequence). CDR3: CAWDTTGNTIYF. The CDR3 DNA sequence: TGTGCCTGGGACACTACTGGAAACACCATATATTTT.

Ten or more counts support this clonotype. The chain joins TRBV9 to TRBJ2-2; D is possibly TRBD2 (5 bases). This CDR3 has 17 residues. Trimming removed 1 base at V and 5 bases at J, with 18 bases between. Germline lookup yields CDR1 SGDLS and CDR2 YYNGEE. In DNA form, the CDR3 reads TGTGCCAGCAGCGTAAACTCGGGCGGGTCGCTGACCGGGGAGCTGTTTTTT. Translated: CASSVNSGGSLTGELFF.